This T cell receptor beta chain comes out of a study of breast tumors, draining lymph nodes, adjacent tissues. This clonotype was detected a few times. V trimming: 6 bases; J trimming: 5 bases; junction bases outside the gene matches: 6. The CDR3 runs 14 residues. In germline, CDR1 is DFQATT, CDR2 SNEGSKA (reference sequence). One entry per CDR3 protein results from TCRdb running MiXCR on the multiplex PCR reads. The sample comprises about 12,000 distinct CDR3 sequences, about 46% of which are singletons, and approximately 40% rests with the top ten. Sequencing was done on a sample of tumor-adjacent breast tissue. The chain couples TRBV20-1 to TRBJ2-1; TRBD2 aligns across 11 bases. The sequence came from a female donor with breast cancer. Some clones in this sample may be carry-over from other donors' samples. The CDR3: CSAVAGGLHNEQFF. DNA of the CDR3: TGCAGTGCCGTAGCGGGGGGGCTCCACAATGAGCAGTTCTTC.